The rows below give T cell receptor beta chains drawn from one sample of a study of shared clonotypes between healthy human individuals. The repertoire was sequenced with immunoSEQ multiplex PCR; TCRdb's copy has only in-frame clones and lacks some. This repertoire shows under 2.5 million clones, 80% to 95% found once; its top ten account for around 0.35%. Input material: naive CD4+ T cells from PBMCs. The receptors stem from a man aged 18 to 29 in good health. Some clones in this sample may be carry-over from other donors' samples. CDR3s include the opening cysteine and the closing phenylalanine or tryptophan. D genes are given only for firm matches.

>TRBV10-3|TRBJ1-2|TRBD1
CAISGTAYGYTF
TGTGCCATCAGCGGGACAGCCTATGGCTACACCTTC
>TRBV9|TRBJ1-1|TRBD1
CASRPQDRASEAFF
TGTGCCAGCAGGCCCCAGGACAGGGCTTCTGAAGCTTTCTTT
>TRBV6-1|TRBJ2-2|-
CASSPGTAGTGELFF
TGTGCCAGCAGCCCAGGTACAGCGGGCACCGGGGAGCTGTTTTTT
>TRBV28|TRBJ1-2|-
CASSLGGELVYTF
TGTGCCAGCAGTTTAGGGGGCGAATTGGTCTACACCTTC
>TRBV7-6|TRBJ1-1|-
CASSSDTGNTEAFF
TGTGCCAGCAGCTCCGATACAGGGAACACTGAAGCTTTCTTT
>TRBV5-1|TRBJ1-3|TRBD1
CASTPAGTAGNTIYF
TGCGCCAGCACCCCAGCCGGGACAGCAGGAAACACCATATATTTT
>TRBV14|TRBJ2-6|-
CASSHVFSGGTSGANVLTF
TGTGCCAGCAGCCACGTCTTCTCCGGTGGGACTTCTGGGGCCAACGTCCTGACTTTC
>TRBV5-6|TRBJ2-5|TRBD1
CASSPGTGAWETQYF
TGTGCCAGCAGCCCCGGGACAGGGGCGTGGGAGACCCAGTACTTC
>TRBV28|TRBJ1-4|-
CATGGAALTTTNEKLFF
TGTGCCACCGGGGGGGCGGCGCTGACGACAACTAATGAAAAACTGTTTTTT
>TRBV29-1|TRBJ1-4|-
CSVKQGGVLGRLFF
TGCAGCGTGAAACAAGGGGGGGTTTTGGGGCGGCTGTTTTTT
>TRBV30|TRBJ1-4|TRBD1
CAWSRDRGNEKLFF
TGTGCCTGGAGTCGGGACAGGGGAAATGAAAAACTGTTTTTT
>TRBV2|TRBJ2-7|-
CASCPGPVEQYF
TGTGCCAGCTGCCCCGGGCCGGTCGAGCAGTACTTC
>TRBV9|TRBJ2-3|TRBD2
CASSVFSGGLSTDTQYF
TGTGCCAGCAGCGTCTTCTCGGGAGGCCTTAGCACAGATACGCAGTATTTT
>TRBV29-1|TRBJ2-7|-
CSVEDLHTEQYF
TGCAGCGTTGAAGATCTACACACCGAGCAGTACTTC
>TRBV28|TRBJ2-6|-
CASRIRGAPGANVLTF
TGTGCCAGCAGAATCCGGGGAGCCCCTGGGGCCAACGTCCTGACTTTC
>TRBV4-1|TRBJ2-3|-
CASSQDAGPSTDTQYF
TGCGCCAGCAGCCAAGATGCGGGACCTAGCACAGATACGCAGTATTTT
>TRBV4-2|TRBJ2-7|TRBD2
CASSPPAGGAYEQYF
TGTGCCAGCAGCCCCCCGGCGGGAGGGGCCTACGAGCAGTACTTC
>TRBV7-8|TRBJ1-4|-
CASSLGRAGEKLFF
TGTGCCAGCAGCTTAGGGAGGGCGGGCGAAAAACTGTTTTTT
>TRBV25-1|TRBJ2-1|TRBD2
CASSGSSGLAGNEQFF
TGTGCCAGCAGTGGATCGTCCGGGCTAGCGGGCAATGAGCAGTTCTTC
>TRBV5-1|TRBJ1-4|-
CASSPEWGVGEKLFF
TGCGCCAGCAGCCCCGAGTGGGGGGTTGGGGAAAAACTGTTTTTT
>TRBV4-3|TRBJ1-4|-
CASSRRIGVENEKLFF
TGCGCCAGCAGCCGACGAATCGGGGTTGAGAATGAAAAACTGTTTTTT
>TRBV6-6|TRBJ1-4|-
CASSPTLPGTEKLFF
TGTGCCAGCAGCCCAACTCTACCCGGCACTGAAAAACTGTTTTTT
>TRBV6-1|TRBJ2-1|-
CASSESGSPYNEQFF
TGTGCCAGCAGTGAATCTGGGAGCCCCTACAATGAGCAGTTCTTC
>TRBV5-4|TRBJ2-2|TRBD1
CASSGGVGTGITGELFF
TGTGCCAGCAGCGGAGGGGTCGGGACAGGGATAACCGGGGAGCTGTTTTTT
>TRBV9|TRBJ2-5|TRBD1
CASSVGGTAEETQYF
TGTGCCAGCAGCGTAGGTGGGACAGCCGAAGAGACCCAGTACTTC
>TRBV5-4|TRBJ1-4|-
CASSLWGANEKLFF
TGTGCCAGCAGCTTGTGGGGGGCTAATGAAAAACTGTTTTTT
>TRBV11-3|TRBJ2-7|TRBD1
CASSRGQGSSYEQYF
TGTGCCAGCAGCCGGGGACAGGGTAGCTCCTACGAGCAGTACTTC
>TRBV19|TRBJ1-1|-
CASRNRIGDTEAFF
TGTGCCAGCCGCAATAGGATAGGTGACACTGAAGCTTTCTTT
>TRBV30|TRBJ2-7|-
CAWAASTYEQYF
TGTGCCTGGGCGGCTAGTACTTACGAGCAGTACTTC
>TRBV29-1|TRBJ2-1|-
CSVVPRPKDVHEQFF
TGCAGCGTTGTTCCACGCCCCAAGGACGTCCATGAGCAGTTCTTC
>TRBV28|TRBJ2-3|TRBD2
CASSFLIAGAADTQYF
TGTGCCAGCAGTTTCCTAATAGCGGGAGCCGCAGATACGCAGTATTTT
>TRBV28|TRBJ1-2|TRBD1
CASSLGQVYGYTF
TGTGCCAGCAGTTTAGGACAGGTCTATGGCTACACCTTC
>TRBV21-1|TRBJ2-1|-
CASSLRRGEGNEQFF
TGTGCCAGCAGCCTCCGCAGGGGTGAGGGGAATGAGCAGTTCTTC
>TRBV27|TRBJ2-7|TRBD2
CASSSSVAGAYEQYF
TGTGCCAGCAGTTCGTCGGTAGCGGGAGCCTACGAGCAGTACTTC
>TRBV5-5|TRBJ2-7|-
CASSLPPGEQYF
TGTGCCAGCAGCCTGCCTCCCGGCGAGCAGTACTTC
>TRBV25-1|TRBJ2-2|-
CASSDPGSTGELFF
TGTGCCAGCAGTGACCCAGGTTCCACCGGGGAGCTGTTTTTT
>TRBV21-1|TRBJ1-4|-
CASSTSGAATNEKLFF
TGTGCCAGCAGCACCTCAGGGGCCGCAACTAATGAAAAACTGTTTTTT
>TRBV5-1|TRBJ2-3|TRBD1
CASSLPTGAADTQYF
TGCGCCAGCAGCCTCCCGACAGGGGCGGCAGATACGCAGTATTTT
>TRBV18|TRBJ2-5|-
CASSPLQGRGHQETQYF
TGTGCCAGCTCACCATTACAGGGTCGGGGGCACCAAGAGACCCAGTACTTC
>TRBV5-1|TRBJ1-2|-
CASSFGGQGGYTF
TGCGCCAGCAGCTTCGGCGGACAAGGTGGCTACACCTTC
>TRBV2|TRBJ1-5|-
CASSGRENQPQHF
TGTGCCAGCTCAGGACGGGAAAATCAGCCCCAGCATTTT
>TRBV4-1|TRBJ1-2|-
CASSQGRSRPYTF
TGCGCCAGCAGCCAAGGTCGTTCCCGGCCCTACACCTTC
>TRBV28|TRBJ2-5|TRBD1
CASRSRPGTAQETQYF
TGTGCCAGCAGATCCCGCCCCGGGACAGCACAAGAGACCCAGTACTTC